This TCR beta chain derives from a study of shared clonotypes between healthy human individuals. The study, taken as a whole, reports: Clonotypes which were not shared had lower generation probabilities than clonotypes that all four donors shared.

Comments on this clone: Its specificity is not known.

J lost 3 bases, V lost 5 bases, and 7 bases had no gene match. This CDR3 comprises 14 residues. Germline V gene data show CDR1 as SGHAT and CDR2 as FQNNGV. The assay used deep level. Every immunoSEQ plate was one replicate of a subset's evenly spread DNA. Generated by immunoSEQ multiplex PCR, the TCRdb table keeps only in-frame clones and is missing some. The sample carries 1.6 million or so clones, about 98.5% recorded once. The sample consisted of naive CD4+ T cells sorted from blood. Subset: CD45RA+ positively selected. V usage is TRBV11-2 and J usage is TRBJ2-7; 7 bases are shared with TRBD1. The sequence derives from a man aged 25 to 40 in good health. CDR3 residues: CASSAYRGDYEQYF. The CDR3 coding sequence is TGTGCCAGCAGCGCGTACAGGGGAGACTACGAGCAGTACTTC.